A single sample is the source of the 12 T cell receptor beta chains below, sequenced in a study of blood T cell repertoires in COVID-19. TCRdb keeps only in-frame clones here, not all; method: immunoSEQ multiplex PCR. The table includes approximately 50,000 clones, about 88% detected once. Sequenced sample: peripheral blood. The receptors stem from a human donor in a cohort sampled during active COVID-19.

The rearrangement links TRBV11-2 to TRBJ2-7; TRBD1 might be the D (6 bases). V lost 5 bases, J lost 2 bases, and 13 bases lay in between. Per germline, CDR1 SGHAT and CDR2 FQNNGV. This CDR3 has 14 amino acids. The chain's CDR3 is CASSTQGWAYEQYV. The CDR3 DNA is TGTGCCAGCAGCACCCAGGGGTGGGCCTACGAGCAGTACGTC.

V gene TRBV4-1 combines with J gene TRBJ2-1, with 8 positions matching TRBD2. The CDR3 is 19 amino acids. Germline CDR1 is MGHRA and CDR2 is YSYEKL. V dropped 2 bases and J dropped 0; count of bases not matched to a gene: 12. CDR3 bases: TGCGCCAGCAGCCAACAAGGACTAGCCCTGGGCACCTCCTACAATGAGCAGTTCTTC. Translation gives CASSQQGLALGTSYNEQFF.

The V and J genes are TRBV2 and TRBJ1-6, with D maybe TRBD1 (6 bases). Trimming took 2 bases from V and 10 from J, leaving 12 bases between them. The germline CDR1 and CDR2 sequences are SNHLY and FYNNEI. There are 14 residues in the CDR3. CDR3: CASSETGGGSPLHF. As DNA, the CDR3 is TGTGCCAGCAGTGAAACGGGGGGCGGGTCACCCCTCCACTTT.

J is TRBJ2-1 and V is TRBV3-1 (or the pseudogene TRBV3-2); 12 bases agree with TRBD2. The CDR3 consists of 18 residues. The germline V gene encodes CDR1 LGHDT and CDR2 YNNKEL (reference sequence). With 2 bases clipped from V and 6 bases from J, the junction kept 11 bases outside the gene matches. The CDR3 region is CASSQPSGLAGIVNEQFF. The CDR3 DNA reads TGTGCCAGCAGCCAACCAAGCGGACTAGCGGGAATCGTCAATGAGCAGTTCTTC.

The chain is built from TRBV15 and TRBJ2-2; perhaps TRBD2 as D (6 bases). The V end was cut by 0 bases, the J end by 6 bases, with 8 bases between. CDR3 length: 14 residues. Germline V lookup: CDR1 LNHNV, CDR2 YYDKDF (reference sequence). The CDR3 is CATSRDPGAGELFF. Here the CDR3 DNA reads TGTGCCACCAGCAGAGACCCGGGGGCCGGGGAGCTGTTTTTT.

The CDR3 DNA sequence: TGTGCCACCAGTGATTTCGGGGGTGAAGCTTTCTTT. It encodes CATSDFGGEAFF. The chain carries TRBV24-1 and TRBJ1-1, with D perhaps matching TRBD1 (5 bases). Germline V gives CDR1 KGHDR, CDR2 SFDVKD. There are 12 residues in the CDR3. V gave up 1 base and J gave up 7 bases, with 6 bases separating them.

J is TRBJ2-1 and V is TRBV7-6, with 11 bases fitting TRBD2. The V and J ends lost 0 bases and 9 bases, in that order; junction bases with no gene match: 10. The CDR3 extends over 17 amino acids. The germline gives CDR1 SGHVS, CDR2 FNYEAQ. DNA for the CDR3: TGTGCCAGCAGCTTAGCGCTGGCTAGCGGGAGGTTTGGTGAGCAGTTCTTC. Protein sequence: CASSLALASGRFGEQFF.

The chain carries TRBV29-1 and TRBJ2-3; TRBD2 matches at 11 bases. The CDR3 has 16 residues. Germline values: CDR1 SQVTM, CDR2 ANQGSEA. The V segment lost 4 bases and the J segment 2 bases; nucleotides outside the gene matches: 8. CDR3 coding DNA: TGCAGCGTTGTGGAGGTAGCGGGAGGGTCCACAGATACGCAGTATTTT. Translated: CSVVEVAGGSTDTQYF.

V is TRBV3-1 (or the pseudogene TRBV3-2) and J is TRBJ2-7; D is ambiguous. V was pared by 5 bases and J by 1 base, with 15 bases between. The CDR3 covers 15 residues. Germline CDR1 reads LGHDT; CDR2 reads YNNKEL (reference sequence). The CDR3 DNA sequence: TGTGCCAGCAGCACTCGACAAGCCCGTTCCTACGAGCAGTACTTC. As protein: CASSTRQARSYEQYF.

The V call is TRBV19, the J call TRBJ1-1; D is unresolved. The CDR3 length is 13 residues. Germline V gene sequence: CDR1 LNHDA, CDR2 SQIVND (reference sequence). V lost 5 bases to trimming and J lost 4 bases, with 11 bases between them. The CDR3 DNA reads TGTGCCAGTAGTGTCGGGGTCGGCACTGAAGCTTTCTTT. Its protein product is CASSVGVGTEAFF.

CDR3 in amino acids: CATSRPSGRGFYEQYV. For the CDR3, the DNA is TGTGCCACCAGCAGACCTAGCGGGAGGGGATTTTACGAGCAGTACGTC. The chain has TRBV15 and TRBJ2-7; 12 bases match TRBD2. CDR1 and CDR2 from the germline V gene are LNHNV and YYDKDF (reference sequence). This CDR3 spans 16 amino acids. The J segment lost 4 bases and the V segment lost 2 bases, leaving 6 bases of the junction unmatched.

In its sample, this clone was seen once. The chain carries TRBV7-2 and TRBJ1-5; TRBD1 agrees at 7 bases. The CDR3 sequence is 14 residues long. V dropped 5 bases and J dropped 2; count of bases not matched to a gene: 3. CDR1 and CDR2 from the germline V gene are SGHTA and FQGNSA. In DNA form, the CDR3 reads TGTGCCAGCAGCGACGACAGGGGCAATCAGCCCCAGCATTTT. Translating gives CASSDDRGNQPQHF.